This T cell receptor beta chain was sequenced in a study of CD8+ T cells in alopecia areata. Lesional scalp tissue (obtained by punch biopsy) and peripheral blood were collected from alopecia areata patients. CDR3 length: 13 amino acids. In germline, CDR1 is SNHLY, CDR2 FYNNEI. Following RNA extraction, reverse transcription yielded cDNA that acted as the sequencing template. Assay: immunoSEQ multiplex PCR; the TCRdb copy retains only in-frame clones and omits some. This sample yields over 200,000 clones, of which around three fifths are seen a single time; 0.45% belongs to the top ten. The source is a human donor with alopecia areata. The chain has TRBV2 and TRBJ2-2; 7 bases align to TRBD2. The sample in question was CD4+ T cells sorted from blood, obtained at week 0. The CDR3, as DNA: TGTGGAACCGGACTAGGGGTCACCGGGGAGCTGTTTTTT. It specifies CGTGLGVTGELFF.